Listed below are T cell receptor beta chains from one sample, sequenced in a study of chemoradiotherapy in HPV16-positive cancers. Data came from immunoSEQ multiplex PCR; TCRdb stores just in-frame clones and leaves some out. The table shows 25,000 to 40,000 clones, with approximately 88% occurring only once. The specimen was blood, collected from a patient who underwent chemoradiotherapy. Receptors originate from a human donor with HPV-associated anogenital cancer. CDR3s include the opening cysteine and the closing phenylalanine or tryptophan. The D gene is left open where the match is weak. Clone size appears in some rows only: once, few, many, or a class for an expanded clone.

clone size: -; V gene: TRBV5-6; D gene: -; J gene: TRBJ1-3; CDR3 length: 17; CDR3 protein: CASSQTGAADARNTIYF; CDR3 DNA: TGTGCCAGCAGCCAAACTGGGGCCGCAGACGCCAGAAACACCATATATTTT
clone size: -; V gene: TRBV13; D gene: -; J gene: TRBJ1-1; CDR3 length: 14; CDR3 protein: CASSFLAANTEAFF; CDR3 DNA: TGTGCCAGCAGTTTCTTGGCGGCGAACACTGAAGCTTTCTTT
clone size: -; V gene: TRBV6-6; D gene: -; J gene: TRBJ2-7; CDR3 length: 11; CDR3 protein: CASSQLYEQYF; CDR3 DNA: TGTGCCAGCAGTCAGCTATACGAGCAGTACTTC
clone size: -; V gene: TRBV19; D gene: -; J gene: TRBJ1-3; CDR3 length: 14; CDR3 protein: CASSKGTSGNTIYF; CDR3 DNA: TGTGCCAGTAGTAAGGGGACCTCTGGAAACACCATATATTTT
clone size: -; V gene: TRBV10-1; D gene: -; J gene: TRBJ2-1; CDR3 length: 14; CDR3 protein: CASSEAITSNEQFF; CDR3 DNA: TGCGCCAGCAGTGAAGCAATCACTTCCAATGAGCAGTTCTTC
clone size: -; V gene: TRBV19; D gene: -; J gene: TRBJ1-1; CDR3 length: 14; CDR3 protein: CASSIPGGNTEAFF; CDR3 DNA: TGTGCCAGTAGTATACCGGGAGGGAACACTGAAGCTTTCTTT
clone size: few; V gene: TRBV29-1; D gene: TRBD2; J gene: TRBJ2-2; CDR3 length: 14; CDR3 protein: CSVKTSGNTGELFF; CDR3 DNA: TGCAGCGTCAAGACTAGCGGGAACACCGGGGAGCTGTTTTTT
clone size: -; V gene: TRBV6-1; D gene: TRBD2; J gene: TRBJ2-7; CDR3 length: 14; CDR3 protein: CASSIREGPYEQYF; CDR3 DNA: TGTGCCAGCAGTATCCGGGAGGGCCCCTACGAGCAGTACTTC
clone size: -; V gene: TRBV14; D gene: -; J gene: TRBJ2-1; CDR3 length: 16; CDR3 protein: CASSQVKVVFLDEQFF; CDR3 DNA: TGTGCCAGCAGCCAAGTGAAGGTGGTCTTCTTAGATGAGCAGTTCTTC
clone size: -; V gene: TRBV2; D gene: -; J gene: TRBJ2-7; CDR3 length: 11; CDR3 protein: CASSGHYEQYF; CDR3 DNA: TGTGCCAGCAGTGGGCACTACGAGCAGTACTTC
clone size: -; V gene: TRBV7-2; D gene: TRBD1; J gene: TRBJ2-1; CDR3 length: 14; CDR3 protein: CASRTGSSYNEQFF; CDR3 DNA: TGTGCCAGCAGGACAGGGAGCTCCTACAATGAGCAGTTCTTC
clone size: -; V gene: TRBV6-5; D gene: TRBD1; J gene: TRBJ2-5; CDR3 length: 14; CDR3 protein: CASRRDRGYETQYF; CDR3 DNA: TGTGCCAGCAGACGAGACAGGGGGTATGAGACCCAGTACTTC
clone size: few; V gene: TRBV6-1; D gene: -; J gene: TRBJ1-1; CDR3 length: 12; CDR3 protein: CASLRGNTEAFF; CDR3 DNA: TGTGCCAGCCTCAGGGGGAACACTGAAGCTTTCTTT
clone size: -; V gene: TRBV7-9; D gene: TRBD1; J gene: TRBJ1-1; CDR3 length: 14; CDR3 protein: CASSYVRGPAEAFF; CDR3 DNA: TGTGCCAGCAGCTACGTCAGGGGGCCGGCTGAAGCTTTCTTT
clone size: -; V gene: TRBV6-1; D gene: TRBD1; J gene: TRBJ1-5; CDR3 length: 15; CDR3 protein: CASSLTQGVYQPQHF; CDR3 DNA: TGTGCCAGCAGTTTAACACAGGGGGTTTATCAGCCCCAGCATTTT
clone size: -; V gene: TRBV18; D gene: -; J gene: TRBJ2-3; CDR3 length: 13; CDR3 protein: CASSPRGTDTQYF; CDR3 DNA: TGTGCCAGCTCACCAAGGGGCACAGATACGCAGTATTTT
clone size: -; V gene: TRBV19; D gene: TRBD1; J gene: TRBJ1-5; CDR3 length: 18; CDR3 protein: CASSIDIGGQGGLQPQHF; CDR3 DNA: TGTGCCAGTAGTATTGATATAGGAGGACAGGGGGGGCTTCAGCCCCAGCATTTT
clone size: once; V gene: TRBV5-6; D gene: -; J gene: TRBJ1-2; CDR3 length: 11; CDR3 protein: CASSSVDGYTF; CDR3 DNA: TGTGCCAGCAGCAGCGTGGATGGCTACACCTTC
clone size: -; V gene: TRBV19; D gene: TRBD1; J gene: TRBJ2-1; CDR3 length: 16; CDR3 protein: CASSTLPGQGTNEQFF; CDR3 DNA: TGTGCCAGTAGTACCCTTCCGGGACAGGGAACGAATGAGCAGTTCTTC
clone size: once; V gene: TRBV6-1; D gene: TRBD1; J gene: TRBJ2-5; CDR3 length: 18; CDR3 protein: CASSGVFPLGQTQETQYF; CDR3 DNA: TGTGCCAGCAGTGGAGTCTTTCCCCTGGGACAGACCCAAGAGACCCAGTACTTC
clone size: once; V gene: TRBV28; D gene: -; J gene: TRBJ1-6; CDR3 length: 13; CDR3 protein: CASSFTDNSPLHF; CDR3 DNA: TGTGCCAGCAGTTTTACAGATAATTCACCCCTCCACTTT
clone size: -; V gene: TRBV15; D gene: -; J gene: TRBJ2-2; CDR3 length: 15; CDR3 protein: CATSRDERTTGELFF; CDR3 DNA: TGTGCCACCAGCAGAGATGAAAGAACCACCGGGGAGCTGTTTTTT